These 20 T cell receptor beta chains were sequenced from one sample in a study of blood T cell repertoires in COVID-19. Data came from immunoSEQ multiplex PCR; TCRdb stores just in-frame clones and leaves some out. In the table there are about 340,000 clones, 90% to 95% of which are singletons. The sequenced sample was peripheral blood. The receptors were sampled from a woman between 18 and 30 years old who had recovered from COVID-19.

This clone was observed a single time. The chain carries TRBV27 and TRBJ2-3; D remains ambiguous. Germline V gene lookup returns CDR1 MNHEY and CDR2 SMNVEV (reference sequence). The V and J ends lost 3 bases and 2 bases respectively, with 12 bases between them. This CDR3 is 15 amino acids long. In nucleotides, the CDR3 is TGTGCCAGCAGTTTTCGGAGAGCCCACACAGATACGCAGTATTTT. Protein product: CASSFRRAHTDTQYF.

This clone occurred a few times. The V call is TRBV12-3 or TRBV12-4, the J call TRBJ2-7; D is uncertain. The CDR3 runs 10 residues. V shed 8 bases and J shed 4 bases, with 6 bases lying between them. The CDR3 nucleotides are TGTGCCAGCCCCTTTTACGAGCAGTACGTC. Protein sequence: CASPFYEQYV.

In DNA form, the CDR3 reads TGTGCCAGCAGCTTGGGGTCTAGCGGGAGTATCAACAATGAGCAGTTCTTC. Its protein product is CASSLGSSGSINNEQFF. V gene TRBV7-9 combines with J gene TRBJ2-1, with 10 bases identical to TRBD2. Germline V CDR1 and CDR2: SEHNR, FQNEAQ (reference sequence). The CDR3 covers 17 residues. V lost 3 bases, J lost 5 bases, and 10 bases stayed unmatched.

This chain links TRBV5-1 with TRBJ2-1; TRBD2 matches at 11 bases. The CDR3 is made up of 16 amino acids. Germline assignment: CDR1 SGHRS and CDR2 YFSETQ. The V and J ends lost 0 bases and 6 bases, in that order; junction bases with no gene match: 5. The CDR3 DNA follows: TGCGCCAGCAGCTTGGATCTAGCGGGAGGTGGCAATGAGCAGTTCTTC. Protein: CASSLDLAGGGNEQFF.

CDR3 protein: CASSGFGITRELEQYV. DNA for the CDR3: TGTGCCAGCAGTGGGTTCGGGATAACGCGGGAGTTAGAGCAGTACGTC. V is TRBV2 and J is TRBJ2-7, with TRBD2 matching 7 bases. Looked up from germline, CDR1 is SNHLY and CDR2 is FYNNEI. Germline trimming cut 4 bases from V and 7 bases from J; bases unmatched to any gene: 16. This CDR3 is 16 amino acids long.

This rearrangement joins TRBV18 to TRBJ2-1; 9 nucleotides match TRBD2. The J segment lost 8 bases and the V segment lost 3 bases, leaving 11 bases of the junction unmatched. Germline V CDR1 and CDR2: KGHSH, LQKENI. The CDR3 is 16 residues long. The CDR3 DNA is TGTGCCAGCTCACCCCTGACTAGCGGACTTGTGGATGAGCAGTTCTTC. Translating gives CASSPLTSGLVDEQFF.

This clone was seen a single time. The gene calls are TRBV7-2 and TRBJ1-2; unclear D gene. CDR1 is SGHTA and CDR2 is FQGNSA in the germline V gene. V was pared by 5 bases and J by 0 bases, with 16 bases between. This CDR3 is 16 amino acids long. Written as DNA, the CDR3 is TGTGCCAGCAGCCCGCCTCAGGCAGGCTCTAACTATGGCTACACCTTC. This codes for CASSPPQAGSNYGYTF.

As DNA, the CDR3 is TGTGCCAGCAGTCACCGAACGGGACTAGCGGGAGGGTTACCCCTGGGAGATACGCAGTATTTT. This codes for CASSHRTGLAGGLPLGDTQYF. The V and J genes are TRBV6-6 and TRBJ2-3; 16 bases map to TRBD2. Germline assignment: CDR1 MNHNY and CDR2 SVGAGI (reference sequence). The CDR3 sequence is 21 residues long. V lost 5 bases, J lost 5 bases, and 19 bases stayed unmatched.

V usage is TRBV6-2 or TRBV6-3 and J usage is TRBJ2-3; the match to TRBD1 covers 8 bases. The length of the CDR3 is 16 residues. Germline V lookup: CDR1 MNHEY, CDR2 SVGEGT. With V trimmed by 4 bases and J by 0 bases, 6 bases remained unmatched. The DNA for the CDR3 is TGTGCCAGCAGTTTCCTGGACAGGGCTAGCACAGATACGCAGTATTTT. This encodes CASSFLDRASTDTQYF.

The chain combines TRBV5-8 with TRBJ2-3; weak D call: TRBD2 (5 bases). Deletions cut 5 bases from V and 0 bases from J, with 16 bases between. Germline values: CDR1 SGHTS, CDR2 YDEGEE. This CDR3 has 16 amino acids. DNA of the CDR3: TGTGCCAGCAGTCACTTAGCGCGCGATAGCACAGATACGCAGTATTTT. This translates into CASSHLARDSTDTQYF.

This chain connects TRBV4-3 to TRBJ1-2, with TRBD1 identical over 12 bases. Germline-derived CDR1 and CDR2 are LGHNA and YSLEER. J lost 5 bases, V lost 0 bases, and 13 bases had no gene match. The CDR3 runs 19 residues. Here the CDR3 reads CASSQDALGQGAEVYGYTF. The CDR3, as DNA: TGCGCCAGCAGCCAAGACGCCTTGGGACAGGGGGCCGAAGTATATGGCTACACCTTC.

The chain has TRBV7-8 and TRBJ2-3; 10 nucleotides agree with TRBD2. CDR3 length equals 16 residues. With V trimmed by 0 bases and J by 0 bases, 0 bases remained unmatched. Per the germline V gene, CDR1 is SGHVS and CDR2 is FQNEAQ. CDR3 protein: CASSLAGLASTDTQYF. The CDR3 nucleotides read TGTGCCAGCAGCTTAGCGGGACTAGCGAGCACAGATACGCAGTATTTT.

The gene calls are TRBV11-2 and TRBJ2-3; D perhaps matches TRBD2 (6 bases). Germline CDR1 is SGHAT and CDR2 is FQNNGV. The germline V and J ends were trimmed by 5 bases and 4 bases, with 13 bases remaining between them. The CDR3 totals 14 residues. CDR3 sequence: CASSPPTSPDTQYF. CDR3 sequence (DNA): TGTGCCAGCAGCCCCCCGACTAGTCCAGATACGCAGTATTTT.

This chain uses TRBV30 with TRBJ1-2, with TRBD1 as a possible D gene (6 bases). CDR3 length: 14 residues. Per germline, CDR1 GTSNPN and CDR2 SVGIG (reference sequence). V was clipped by 2 bases and J by 0 bases, with 10 bases between them. CDR3 region: CAWSRTVTNYGYTF. The CDR3 DNA reads as TGTGCCTGGAGTAGGACAGTGACTAACTATGGCTACACCTTC.

The chain uses TRBV18 and TRBJ1-2, with D perhaps TRBD1 (6 bases). Per germline, CDR1 KGHSH and CDR2 LQKENI. The CDR3 runs 15 residues. Trimming pared 4 bases from V and 8 bases from J, leaving 20 bases between. CDR3 region: CASSQRQGPSGGYTF. CDR3 nucleotides: TGTGCCAGCTCACAACGGCAGGGGCCTTCTGGCGGCTACACCTTC.

V is TRBV6-2 or TRBV6-3 and J is TRBJ2-1; D is possibly TRBD2 (6 bases). With 2 bases removed from V and 9 bases from J, the gap between germline ends came to 14 bases. The CDR3 length is 14 residues. Germline V CDR1 and CDR2: MNHEY, SVGEGT. CDR3: CASSYGQAGSEQFF. The CDR3 nucleotides read TGTGCCAGCAGTTACGGGCAGGCCGGGAGTGAGCAGTTCTTC.

V is TRBV7-9 and J is TRBJ2-1; no firm D call. The CDR3 runs to 14 residues. The germline CDR1 and CDR2 sequences are SEHNR and FQNEAQ (reference sequence). The V and J ends lost 1 base and 5 bases respectively, with 9 bases between them. The CDR3 DNA follows: TGTGCCAGCAGCTTAGACGGTGCCAACAATGAGCAGTTCTTC. It specifies CASSLDGANNEQFF.

The rearrangement uses TRBV21-1 and TRBJ2-2; TRBD1, the D gene given by the table, was not confirmed from the DNA. TRBV21-1 is a known pseudogene. The CDR3 is made up of 15 amino acids. The CDR3 coding sequence is TGTGCCAGCAGCGATGTAGACACGAACACCGGGGAGCTGTTTTTT. The encoded protein is CASSDVDTNTGELFF.

The J gene is TRBJ2-2, the V gene TRBV5-1; 8 positions agree with TRBD1. In germline, CDR1 is SGHRS, CDR2 YFSETQ. The CDR3 is 16 amino acids. V trimming: 4 bases; J trimming: 0 bases; junction bases outside the gene matches: 5. The CDR3 DNA reads as TGCGCCAGCAGCCCTCCGGGACAGGCGAACACCGGGGAGCTGTTTTTT. This gives the protein CASSPPGQANTGELFF.

The V call is TRBV9, the J call TRBJ2-1; the D is unclear. Between the trimmed V and J ends, which lost 3 bases and 7 bases, there was a span of 11 bases. Germline CDR1 reads SGDLS; CDR2 reads YYNGEE. The CDR3 is 13 amino acids. This CDR3 reads CASSGGARNEQFF. The CDR3 DNA sequence: TGTGCCAGCAGCGGAGGTGCGCGAAATGAGCAGTTCTTC.